These 24 T cell receptor beta chains came from one sample sequenced in a study of HIV-infected patients and healthy controls. TCRdb passed the 5' RACE reads through MiXCR, listing each CDR3 protein once. The data show about 67,000 distinct CDR3 sequences, with 16% seen just once and under 6.5% held by the top ten. What was sequenced was CD4+ T cells from blood. Receptor source: a human donor in good health.

This clonotype was counted at least ten times. V is TRBV12-5 and J is TRBJ2-1; D remains unclear. Germline V gene sequence: CDR1 LGHNT, CDR2 FRNRAP. This CDR3 has 14 amino acids. V lost 4 bases to trimming and J lost 0 bases, with 7 bases between them. CDR3 coding DNA: TGTGCTAGTGGTTACCCGAACTCCTACAATGAGCAGTTCTTC. Its translation: CASGYPNSYNEQFF.

Written as DNA, the CDR3 is TGTGCCAGCAGCTTGGGGGGGGCCCACAATGAAAAACTGTTTTTT. It codes for CASSLGGAHNEKLFF. The gene calls are TRBV7-9 and TRBJ1-4; a possible D gene is TRBD1 (6 bases). The length of the CDR3 is 15 residues. Deletions cut 3 bases from V and 5 bases from J, with 13 bases between. The V gene's germline CDR1 is SEHNR and CDR2 FQNEAQ (reference sequence).

This clonotype was observed a few times. The chain combines TRBV7-9 with TRBJ1-4; D call uncertain. The V end lost 6 bases, the J end lost 2 bases, and 13 bases lay between the germline ends. Germline CDR1 is SEHNR and CDR2 is FQNEAQ (reference sequence). This CDR3 has 15 amino acids. The CDR3 DNA follows: TGTGCCAGCAGTTCGGAGGGTTTGACTAATGAAAAACTGTTTTTT. Translation gives CASSSEGLTNEKLFF.

The V call is TRBV7-2, the J call TRBJ2-6; TRBD1 is a possible D gene (5 bases). CDR3 length: 15 residues. Trimming shortened V by 3 bases and J by 0 bases, and 6 bases separated the two germline ends. Germline values: CDR1 SGHTA, CDR2 FQGNSA. The DNA for the CDR3 is TGTGCCAGCAGCTTTACAGGCTCTGGGGCCAACGTCCTGACTTTC. It translates to CASSFTGSGANVLTF. The entire variable domain, with the rest obtained from reference TRBV7-2 and TRBJ2-6, is as follows: GAGVSQSPSNKVTEKGKDVELRCDPISGHTALYWYRQSLGQGLEFLIYFQGNSAPDKSGLPSDRFSAERTGGSVSTLTIQRTQQEDSAVYLCASSFTGSGANVLTFGAGSRLTVL.

The V gene is TRBV5-4, the J gene TRBJ1-2; the D is unclear. The CDR3 has 13 amino acids. Germline lookup yields CDR1 SGHNT and CDR2 YYREEE (reference sequence). The germline V and J ends were trimmed by 5 bases and 4 bases, with 12 bases remaining between them. CDR3 in DNA: TGTGCCAGCAGAGGAGATCTGGGCTATGGCTACACCTTC. Protein product: CASRGDLGYGYTF.

V usage is TRBV20-1 and J usage is TRBJ2-5; no definite D call. CDR3 length: 13 residues. Germline loops: CDR1 DFQATT, CDR2 SNEGSKA (reference sequence). V was clipped by 6 bases and J by 2 bases, with 13 bases between them. CDR3 in amino acids: CSASRTGQETQYF. As DNA, the CDR3 is TGCAGTGCCTCCCGGACCGGGCAAGAGACCCAGTACTTC.

Many counts were recorded for this clonotype. V and J are TRBV4-3 and TRBJ2-3, with unresolved D. Germline CDR1 reads LGHNA; CDR2 reads YSLEER. V dropped 0 bases and J dropped 0 bases, with 7 bases sitting between them. The CDR3 totals 15 residues. The CDR3 spells CASSQDLASTDTQYF. The CDR3 DNA sequence: TGCGCCAGCAGCCAAGATCTGGCCAGCACAGATACGCAGTATTTT.

The table lists this clonotype with a few counts. The chain links TRBV12-3 or TRBV12-4 to TRBJ1-1; D not resolved. V lost 6 bases and J lost 1, with 9 bases in between. The CDR3 consists of 13 residues. The CDR3 nucleotides read TGTGCCAGCAGCCGACAATGGAACACTGAAGCTTTCTTT. It translates to CASSRQWNTEAFF.

V and J are TRBV6-5 and TRBJ2-7; D gene unclear. The germline V and J ends were trimmed by 2 bases and 0 bases, with 11 bases remaining between them. This CDR3 has 15 residues. From germline, CDR1 is MNHEY and CDR2 SVGAGI. The DNA for the CDR3 is TGTGCCAGCAGTTACAAGCCTCCCTACTCCTACGAGCAGTACTTC. Protein sequence: CASSYKPPYSYEQYF.

This clonotype occurred many times. The gene calls are TRBV6-4 and TRBJ2-3; no clear D gene. In germline, CDR1 is MRHNA, CDR2 SNTAGT. This CDR3 region has 11 residues. V was pared by 0 bases and J by 6 bases, with 1 base between. CDR3 residues: CASSDSDTQYF. Written as DNA, the CDR3 is TGTGCCAGCAGTGACTCGGATACGCAGTATTTT.

This rearrangement joins TRBV29-1 to TRBJ2-7; D may be TRBD1 or TRBD2 (8 bases each). Trimming left V 4 bases short and J 1 base short, with 23 bases between. Germline CDR1 reads SQVTM; CDR2 reads ANQGSEA. The CDR3 consists of 17 residues. This CDR3 is CSVGKRGGGQASYEQYF. DNA of the CDR3: TGCAGCGTTGGGAAACGGGGGGGGGGACAGGCATCCTACGAGCAGTACTTC.

The rearrangement joins TRBV6-2 or TRBV6-3 to TRBJ1-1; no reliable D call. CDR1 is MNHEY, CDR2 SVGEGT, per germline. V lost 0 bases and J 4 bases, leaving 12 bases between the germline ends. There are 15 residues in the CDR3. The CDR3 spells CASSYSGVSSTEAFF. CDR3 bases: TGTGCCAGCAGTTACTCCGGGGTGAGTTCCACTGAAGCTTTCTTT.

This clonotype was picked up a small number of times. This chain uses TRBV7-2 with TRBJ1-1, with 8 bases aligning to TRBD1. This CDR3 comprises 15 residues. V lost 2 bases to trimming and J lost 3 bases; unmatched junction nucleotides: 5. Germline V gives CDR1 SGHTA, CDR2 FQGNSA. CDR3 region: CASSLSYRGDTEAFF. The CDR3 nucleotides read TGTGCCAGCAGCTTAAGTTACAGGGGGGACACTGAAGCTTTCTTT.

In this sample, this clonotype turned up a few times. CDR3 nucleotide sequence: TGCAGCGGAGGACAGGGAAACACCATATATTTT. This translates into CSGGQGNTIYF. The V call is TRBV29-1, the J call TRBJ1-3; maybe TRBD1 (6 bases). This CDR3 contains 11 residues. The V gene lost 7 bases and the J gene lost 4 bases, with 8 bases spanning the gap. The germline gives CDR1 SQVTM, CDR2 ANQGSEA.

The chain couples TRBV25-1 to TRBJ2-4; D is uncertain. The CDR3 has 11 amino acids. Looked up from germline, CDR1 is MGHDK and CDR2 is SYGVNS. The germline V and J ends were trimmed by 3 bases and 15 bases, with 12 bases remaining between them. The CDR3 region is CASSEMGRAYF. DNA of the CDR3: TGTGCCAGCAGTGAGATGGGTAGGGCGTACTTC.

This clonotype was found a few times. The chain employs TRBV2 and TRBJ2-3; D may be TRBD2 (6 bases). Per germline, CDR1 SNHLY and CDR2 FYNNEI. Deletions cut 3 bases from V and 3 bases from J, with 13 bases between. The CDR3 has 15 amino acids. The CDR3 protein is CASSDWGTRTDTQYF. CDR3 in DNA: TGTGCCAGCAGTGATTGGGGGACTCGGACAGATACGCAGTATTTT.

This clonotype has ten or more counts. The chain recombines TRBV20-1 with TRBJ2-3, with 9 bases aligning to TRBD1. Germline V lookup: CDR1 DFQATT, CDR2 SNEGSKA (reference sequence). Losses at the gene ends were 7 bases for V and 4 bases for J; bases not matched to a gene: 6. This CDR3 spans 13 amino acids. Here the CDR3 DNA reads TGCAGTGTACAGGGGGCGCGAGCAGATACGCAGTATTTT. It yields the protein CSVQGARADTQYF.

The chain recombines TRBV28 with TRBJ1-4; no definite D call. Trimming cost V 6 bases and J 8 bases, with 7 bases left between them. Germline V lookup: CDR1 MDHEN, CDR2 SYDVKM. The CDR3 length is 11 residues. The CDR3 sequence is CASSSGEKLFF. The CDR3, as DNA: TGTGCCAGCAGCTCAGGAGAAAAACTGTTTTTT. Together with reference TRBV28 and TRBJ1-4, the CDR3 gives the full variable domain: DVKVTQSSRYLVKRTGEKVFLECVQDMDHENMFWYRQDPGLGLRLIYFSYDVKMKEKGDIPEGYSVSREKKERFSLILESASTNQTSMYLCASSSGEKLFFGSGTQLSVL.

This clonotype has just a few counts. V is TRBV30 and J is TRBJ2-2, with D possibly TRBD2 on 6 matching bases. This CDR3 is built from 14 residues. Looked up from germline, CDR1 is GTSNPN and CDR2 is SVGIG (reference sequence). Trimming cost V 0 bases and J 8 bases, with 13 bases left between them. Written as DNA, the CDR3 is TGTGCCTGGAGTGTACTAGCCGCCGGAGGGGAGCTGTTTTTT. Its translation: CAWSVLAAGGELFF. Filled out from reference TRBV30 and TRBJ2-2, the complete variable domain reads SQTIHQWPATLVQPVGSPLSLECTVEGTSNPNLYWYRQAAGRGLQLLFYSVGIGQISSEVPQNLSASRPQDRQFILSSKKLLLSDSGFYLCAWSVLAAGGELFFGEGSRLTVL.

This clonotype was recorded a few times. The V gene is TRBV20-1, the J gene TRBJ2-1, with TRBD1 as a possible D gene (5 bases). Germline V lookup: CDR1 DFQATT, CDR2 SNEGSKA (reference sequence). This CDR3 is 14 amino acids long. Between the trimmed V and J ends, which lost 0 bases and 7 bases, there was a span of 13 bases. CDR3 nucleotide sequence: TGCAGTGCTAGAGATCCGAGACAGTTGAATGAGCAGTTCTTC. It encodes CSARDPRQLNEQFF.

This clonotype was detected many times. The chain is built from TRBV29-1 and TRBJ1-1, with no clear D. Trimming took off 0 bases at V and 6 bases at J, with 8 bases between the two ends. Germline V gives CDR1 SQVTM, CDR2 ANQGSEA. The length of the CDR3 is 12 residues. In nucleotides, the CDR3 is TGCAGCGTTGAAGATAGGGCATCTGAAGCTTTCTTT. This encodes CSVEDRASEAFF.

The V gene is TRBV7-9, the J gene TRBJ2-5; possible D gene TRBD1, 6 bases. The germline gives CDR1 SEHNR, CDR2 FQNEAQ (reference sequence). V was pared by 4 bases and J by 1 base, with 10 bases between. The CDR3 is 14 residues long. The CDR3 DNA sequence: TGTGCCAGCAGCTCAGGACAGCCCCAAGAGACCCAGTACTTC. Translation: CASSSGQPQETQYF.

In its sample, this clonotype was seen many times. This sequence joins TRBV18 and TRBJ1-2; D gene unclear. V lost 2 bases and J lost 1, with 8 bases in between. Per the germline V gene, CDR1 is KGHSH and CDR2 is LQKENI. CDR3 length: 14 amino acids. Written as DNA, the CDR3 is TGTGCCAGCTCACCAAGTTTGGATAACTATGGCTACACCTTC. As protein: CASSPSLDNYGYTF.

This clonotype has ten or more counts. V is TRBV20-1 and J is TRBJ2-5; D gene uncertain. This CDR3 comprises 13 residues. The V and J ends lost 4 bases and 0 bases respectively, with 9 bases between them. Germline CDR1 DFQATT, CDR2 SNEGSKA (reference sequence). The CDR3 coding sequence is TGCAGTGCTATGGGCGATAACCAAGAGACCCAGTACTTC. Translation gives CSAMGDNQETQYF.